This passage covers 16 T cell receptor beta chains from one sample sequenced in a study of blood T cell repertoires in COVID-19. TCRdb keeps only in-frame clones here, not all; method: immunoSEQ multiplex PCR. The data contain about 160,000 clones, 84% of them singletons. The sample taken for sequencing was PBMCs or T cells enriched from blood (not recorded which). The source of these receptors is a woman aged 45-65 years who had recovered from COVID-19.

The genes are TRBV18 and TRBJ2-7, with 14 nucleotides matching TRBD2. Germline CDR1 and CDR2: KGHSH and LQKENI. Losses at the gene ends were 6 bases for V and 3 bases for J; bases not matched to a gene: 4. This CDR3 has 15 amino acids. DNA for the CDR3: TGTGCCAGCTCGTCGGGACTAGCGGGAGTCTACGAGCAGTACTTC. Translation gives CASSSGLAGVYEQYF.

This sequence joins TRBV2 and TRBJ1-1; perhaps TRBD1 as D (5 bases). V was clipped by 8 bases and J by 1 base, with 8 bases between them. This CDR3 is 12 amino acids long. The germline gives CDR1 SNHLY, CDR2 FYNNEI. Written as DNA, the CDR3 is TGTGCCAGCGGTCAGGGGAACACTGAAGCTTTCTTT. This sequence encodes CASGQGNTEAFF.

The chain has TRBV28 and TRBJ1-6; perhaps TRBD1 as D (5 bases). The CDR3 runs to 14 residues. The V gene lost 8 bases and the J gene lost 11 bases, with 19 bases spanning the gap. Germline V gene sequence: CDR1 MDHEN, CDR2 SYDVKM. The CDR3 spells CASCGFGAKTPLHF. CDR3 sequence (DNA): TGTGCCAGCTGCGGATTTGGGGCCAAAACACCCCTCCACTTT.

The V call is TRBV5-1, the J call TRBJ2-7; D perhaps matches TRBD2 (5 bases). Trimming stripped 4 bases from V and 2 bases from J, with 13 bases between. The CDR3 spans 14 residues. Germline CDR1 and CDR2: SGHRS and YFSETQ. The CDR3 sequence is CASSTGLEPYEQYF. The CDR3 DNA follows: TGCGCCAGCAGCACCGGACTGGAACCCTACGAGCAGTACTTC. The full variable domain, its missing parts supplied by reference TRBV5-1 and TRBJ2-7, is KAGVTQTPRYLIKTRGQQVTLSCSPISGHRSVSWYQQTPGQGLQFLFEYFSETQRNKGNFPGRFSGRQFSNSRSEMNVSTLELGDSALYLCASSTGLEPYEQYFGPGTRLTVT.

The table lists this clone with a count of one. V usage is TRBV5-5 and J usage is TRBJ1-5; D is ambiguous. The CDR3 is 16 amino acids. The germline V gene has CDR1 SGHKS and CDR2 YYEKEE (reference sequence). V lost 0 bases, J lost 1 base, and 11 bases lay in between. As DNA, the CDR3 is TGTGCCAGCAGCTTGGCTGTGAGGTCGAGCAATCAGCCCCAGCATTTT. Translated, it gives CASSLAVRSSNQPQHF.

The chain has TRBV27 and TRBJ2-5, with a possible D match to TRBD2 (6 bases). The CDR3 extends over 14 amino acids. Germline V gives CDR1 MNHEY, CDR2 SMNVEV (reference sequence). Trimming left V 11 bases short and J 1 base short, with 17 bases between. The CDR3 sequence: CASAGGRSQETQYF. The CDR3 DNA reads TGTGCCTCTGCCGGGGGACGGAGCCAAGAGACCCAGTACTTC.

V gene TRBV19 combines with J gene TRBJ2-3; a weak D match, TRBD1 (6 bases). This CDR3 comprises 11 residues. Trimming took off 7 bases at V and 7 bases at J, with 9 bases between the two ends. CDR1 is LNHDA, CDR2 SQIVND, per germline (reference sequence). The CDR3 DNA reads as TGTGCCAGTACTCAGGGGAATACGCAGTATTTT. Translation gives CASTQGNTQYF. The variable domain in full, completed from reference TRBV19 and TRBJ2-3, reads DGGITQSPKYLFRKEGQNVTLSCEQNLNHDAMYWYRQDPGQGLRLIYYSQIVNDFQKGDIAEGYSVSREKKESFPLTVTSAQKNPTAFYLCASTQGNTQYFGPGTRLTVL.

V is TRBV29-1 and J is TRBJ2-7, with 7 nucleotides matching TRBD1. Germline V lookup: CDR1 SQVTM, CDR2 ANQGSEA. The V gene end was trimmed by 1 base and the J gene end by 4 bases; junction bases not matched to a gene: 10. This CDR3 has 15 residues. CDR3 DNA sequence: TGCAGCGTTGAAGTCCCCCACAGGGGTTATTACGAGCAGTACTTC. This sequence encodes CSVEVPHRGYYEQYF.

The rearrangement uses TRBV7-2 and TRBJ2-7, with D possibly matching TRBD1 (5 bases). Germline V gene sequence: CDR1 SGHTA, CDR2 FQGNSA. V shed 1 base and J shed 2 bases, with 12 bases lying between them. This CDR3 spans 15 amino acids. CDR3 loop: CASSLGPGQPYEQYF. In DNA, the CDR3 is TGTGCCAGCAGCTTAGGTCCAGGACAACCCTACGAGCAGTACTTC.

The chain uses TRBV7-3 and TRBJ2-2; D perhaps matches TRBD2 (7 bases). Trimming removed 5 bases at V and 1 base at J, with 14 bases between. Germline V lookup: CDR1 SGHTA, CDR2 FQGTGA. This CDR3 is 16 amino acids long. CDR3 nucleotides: TGTGCCAGCAGCCCAAACGGGGGGCAGAACACCGGGGAGCTGTTTTTT. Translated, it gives CASSPNGGQNTGELFF.

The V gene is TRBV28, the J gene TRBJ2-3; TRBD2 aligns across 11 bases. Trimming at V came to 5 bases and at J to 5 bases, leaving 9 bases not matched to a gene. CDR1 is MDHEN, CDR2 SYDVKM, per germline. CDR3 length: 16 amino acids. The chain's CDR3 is CASSPRTSGLRDTQYF. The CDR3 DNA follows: TGTGCCAGCAGTCCAAGGACTAGCGGGCTCCGAGATACGCAGTATTTT.

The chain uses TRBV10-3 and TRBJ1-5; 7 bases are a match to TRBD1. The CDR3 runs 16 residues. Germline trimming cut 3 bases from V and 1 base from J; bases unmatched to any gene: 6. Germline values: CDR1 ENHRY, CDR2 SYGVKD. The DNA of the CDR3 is TGTGCCATCAGTGAAGGGCCAGGGGGAAGCAATCAGCCCCAGCATTTT. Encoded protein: CAISEGPGGSNQPQHF.

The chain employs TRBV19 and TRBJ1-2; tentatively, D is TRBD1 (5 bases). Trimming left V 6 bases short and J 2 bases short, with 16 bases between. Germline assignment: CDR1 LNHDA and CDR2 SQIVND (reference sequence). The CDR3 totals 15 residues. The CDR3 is CASSLTRQPNYGYTF. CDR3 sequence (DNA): TGTGCCAGTAGCCTTACTCGACAGCCGAACTATGGCTACACCTTC.

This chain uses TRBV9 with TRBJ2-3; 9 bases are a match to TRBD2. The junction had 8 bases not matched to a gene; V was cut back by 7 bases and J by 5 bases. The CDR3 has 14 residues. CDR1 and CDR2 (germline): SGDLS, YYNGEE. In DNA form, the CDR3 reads TGTGCCAGCGGAAGCGGGGGGCTGGGAGATACGCAGTATTTT. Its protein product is CASGSGGLGDTQYF. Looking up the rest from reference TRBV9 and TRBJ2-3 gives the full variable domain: DSGVTQTPKHLITATGQRVTLRCSPRSGDLSVYWYQQSLDQGLQFLIQYYNGEERAKGNILERFSAQQFPDLHSELNLSSLELGDSALYFCASGSGGLGDTQYFGPGTRLTVL.

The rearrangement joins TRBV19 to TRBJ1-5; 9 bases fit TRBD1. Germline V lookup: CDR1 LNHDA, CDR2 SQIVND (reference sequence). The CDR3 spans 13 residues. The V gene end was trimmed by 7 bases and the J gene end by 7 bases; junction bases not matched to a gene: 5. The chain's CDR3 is CASTGTGRQPQHF. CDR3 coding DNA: TGTGCCAGTACGGGGACAGGGCGACAGCCCCAGCATTTT. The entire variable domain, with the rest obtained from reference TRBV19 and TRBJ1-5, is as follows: DGGITQSPKYLFRKEGQNVTLSCEQNLNHDAMYWYRQDPGQGLRLIYYSQIVNDFQKGDIAEGYSVSREKKESFPLTVTSAQKNPTAFYLCASTGTGRQPQHFGDGTRLSIL.

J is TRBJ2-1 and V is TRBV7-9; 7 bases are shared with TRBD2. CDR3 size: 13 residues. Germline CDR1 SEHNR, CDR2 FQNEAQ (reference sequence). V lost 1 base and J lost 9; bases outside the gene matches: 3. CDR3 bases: TGTGCCAGCAGCTTAGGGGTAGCGGGTGAGCAGTTCTTC. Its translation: CASSLGVAGEQFF.